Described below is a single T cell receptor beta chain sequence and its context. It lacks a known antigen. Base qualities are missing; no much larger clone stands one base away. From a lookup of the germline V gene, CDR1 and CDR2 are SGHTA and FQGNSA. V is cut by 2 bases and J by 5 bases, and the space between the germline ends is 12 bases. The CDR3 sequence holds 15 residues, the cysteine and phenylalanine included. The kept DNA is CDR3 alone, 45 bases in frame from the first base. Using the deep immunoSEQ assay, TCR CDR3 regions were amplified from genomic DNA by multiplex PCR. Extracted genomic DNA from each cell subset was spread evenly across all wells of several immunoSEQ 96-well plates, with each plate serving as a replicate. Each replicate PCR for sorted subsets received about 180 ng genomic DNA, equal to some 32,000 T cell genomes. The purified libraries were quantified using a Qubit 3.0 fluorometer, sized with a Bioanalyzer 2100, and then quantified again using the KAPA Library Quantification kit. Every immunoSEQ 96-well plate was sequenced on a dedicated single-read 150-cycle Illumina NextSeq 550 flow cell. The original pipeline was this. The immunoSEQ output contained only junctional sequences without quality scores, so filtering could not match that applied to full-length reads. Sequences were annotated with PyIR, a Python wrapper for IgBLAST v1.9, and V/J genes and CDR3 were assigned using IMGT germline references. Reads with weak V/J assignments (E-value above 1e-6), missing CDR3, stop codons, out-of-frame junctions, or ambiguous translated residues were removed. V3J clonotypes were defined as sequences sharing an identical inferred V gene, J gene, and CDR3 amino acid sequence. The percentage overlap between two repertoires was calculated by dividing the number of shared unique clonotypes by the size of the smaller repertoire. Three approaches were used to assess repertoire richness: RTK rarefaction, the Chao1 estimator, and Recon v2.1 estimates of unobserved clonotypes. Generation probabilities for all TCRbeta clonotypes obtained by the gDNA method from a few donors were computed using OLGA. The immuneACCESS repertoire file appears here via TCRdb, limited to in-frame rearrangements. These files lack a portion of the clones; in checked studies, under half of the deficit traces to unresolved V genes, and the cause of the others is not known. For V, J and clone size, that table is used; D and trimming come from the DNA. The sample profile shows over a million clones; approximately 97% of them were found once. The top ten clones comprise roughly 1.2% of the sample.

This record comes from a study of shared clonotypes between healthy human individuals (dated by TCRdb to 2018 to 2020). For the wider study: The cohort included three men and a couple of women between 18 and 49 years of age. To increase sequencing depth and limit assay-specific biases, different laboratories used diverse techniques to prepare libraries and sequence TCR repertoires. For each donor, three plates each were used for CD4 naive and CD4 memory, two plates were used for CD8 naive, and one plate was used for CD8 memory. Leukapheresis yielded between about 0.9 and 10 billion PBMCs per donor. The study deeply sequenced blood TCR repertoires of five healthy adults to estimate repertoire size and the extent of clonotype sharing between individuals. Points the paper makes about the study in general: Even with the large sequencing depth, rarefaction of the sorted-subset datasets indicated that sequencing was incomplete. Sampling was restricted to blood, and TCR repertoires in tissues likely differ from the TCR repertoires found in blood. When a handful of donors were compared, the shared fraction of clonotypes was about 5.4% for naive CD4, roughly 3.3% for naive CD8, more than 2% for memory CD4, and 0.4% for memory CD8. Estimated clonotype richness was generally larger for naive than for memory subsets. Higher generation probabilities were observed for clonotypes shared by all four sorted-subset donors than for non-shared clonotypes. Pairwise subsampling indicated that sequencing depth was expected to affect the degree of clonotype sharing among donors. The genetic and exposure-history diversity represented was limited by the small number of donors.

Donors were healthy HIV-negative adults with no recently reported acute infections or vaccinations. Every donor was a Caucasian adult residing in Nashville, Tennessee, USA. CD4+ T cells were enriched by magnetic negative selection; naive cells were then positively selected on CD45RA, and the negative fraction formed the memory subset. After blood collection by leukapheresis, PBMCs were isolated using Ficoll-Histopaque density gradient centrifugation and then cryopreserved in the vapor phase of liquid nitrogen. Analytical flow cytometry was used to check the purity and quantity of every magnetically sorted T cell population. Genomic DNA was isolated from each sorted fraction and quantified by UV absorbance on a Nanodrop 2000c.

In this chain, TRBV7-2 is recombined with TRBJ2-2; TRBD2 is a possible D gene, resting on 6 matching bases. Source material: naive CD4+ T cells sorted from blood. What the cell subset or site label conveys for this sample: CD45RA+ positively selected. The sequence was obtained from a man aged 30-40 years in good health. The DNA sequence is TGTGCCAGCAGCTTAACCGGGAGTACAACCGGGGAGCTGTTTTTT. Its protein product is CASSLTGSTTGELFF.